A selection of T cell receptor beta chains follows, all from one sample in a study of blood T cell repertoires in COVID-19. Using immunoSEQ multiplex PCR, the repertoire was profiled, and TCRdb retains in-frame clones only, with some absent. The table shows about 300,000 clones, with roughly 82% occurring only once. Sequenced input: peripheral blood. The source is a woman in her 50s with acute or convalescent COVID-19. Both conserved end residues are part of each CDR3. Each record gives: D gene, J gene, clone size, V gene, CDR3 DNA, CDR3 protein. D genes are given only for firm matches. Only part of the rows carry a size: once, few, many, or a class if the clone is expanded.

D: .; J: TRBJ1-5; size: once; V: TRBV21-1; DNA: TGTGCCAGCAGCAAAGTGCGGGGACAGGGGAACAATCAGCCCCAGCATTTT; CDR3: CASSKVRGQGNNQPQHF
D: .; J: TRBJ1-4; size: .; V: TRBV10-3; DNA: TGTGCCATCAGCCCTACAGGGACTAATGAAAAACTGTTTTTT; CDR3: CAISPTGTNEKLFF
D: TRBD1; J: TRBJ1-5; size: .; V: TRBV18; DNA: TGTGCCAGCTCAAACAGGGGGAGTAATCAGCCCCAGCATTTT; CDR3: CASSNRGSNQPQHF
D: TRBD1; J: TRBJ2-2; size: .; V: TRBV18; DNA: TGTGCCAGCTCTCGTGGACAGGCCGGGGAGCTGTTTTTT; CDR3: CASSRGQAGELFF
D: .; J: TRBJ2-7; size: .; V: TRBV3-1/TRBV3-2; DNA: TGTGCCAGCAGCCGCCTCCCTGCGAGCTCCTACGAGCAGTACTTC; CDR3: CASSRLPASSYEQYF
D: .; J: TRBJ2-7; size: .; V: TRBV7-9; DNA: TGTGCCAGCAGCGGGACACCTTCCTACGAGCAGTACTTC; CDR3: CASSGTPSYEQYF
D: TRBD1; J: TRBJ1-2; size: .; V: TRBV6-2/TRBV6-3; DNA: TGTGCCAGCAGTTGGGGACAGGGTGATGGCTACACCTTC; CDR3: CASSWGQGDGYTF
D: TRBD1; J: TRBJ2-6; size: .; V: TRBV6-2/TRBV6-3; DNA: TGTGCCAGCAGTTACCTAGTGGGACAGGGACGGTCTGGGGCCAACGTCCTGACTTTC; CDR3: CASSYLVGQGRSGANVLTF
D: TRBD2; J: TRBJ2-1; size: .; V: TRBV4-2; DNA: TGTGCCAGCAGCCAAGCAGCGGGGGTTGTGGATGAGCAGTTCTTC; CDR3: CASSQAAGVVDEQFF
D: TRBD2; J: TRBJ2-5; size: .; V: TRBV4-2; DNA: TGTGCCAGCAGCCAGGGGGGGTCGGGGATACAGCCTAGGGAGACCCAGTACTTC; CDR3: CASSQGGSGIQPRETQYF
D: .; J: TRBJ2-1; size: .; V: TRBV28; DNA: TGTGCCAGCAGTCGCTACAATGAGCAGTTCTTC; CDR3: CASSRYNEQFF
D: TRBD2; J: TRBJ2-5; size: .; V: TRBV9; DNA: TGTGCCCCAGCGGCTAGCGGGAGGTGTGGGGAGACCCAGTACTTC; CDR3: CAPAASGRCGETQYF
D: .; J: TRBJ2-5; size: .; V: TRBV5-1; DNA: TGCGCCAGCAGCTTGACGGTCCAAGAGACCCAGTACTTC; CDR3: CASSLTVQETQYF
D: .; J: TRBJ1-3; size: .; V: TRBV28; DNA: TGTGCCAGCAGCCCGCCCGGTTTTTCTGGAAACACCATATATTTT; CDR3: CASSPPGFSGNTIYF
D: .; J: TRBJ1-4; size: few; V: TRBV9; DNA: TGTGCCAGCAGCCGGACATTAAATGAAAAACTGTTTTTT; CDR3: CASSRTLNEKLFF
D: .; J: TRBJ2-2; size: .; V: TRBV19; DNA: TGTGCCAGTAGTATAGAGGGCGAGCGGGAGCTGTTTTTT; CDR3: CASSIEGERELFF
D: .; J: TRBJ1-1; size: .; V: TRBV15; DNA: TGTGCCACCAGTCTAGAGGTGAGGGCAGAAGCTTTCTTT; CDR3: CATSLEVRAEAFF
D: TRBD1; J: TRBJ1-1; size: .; V: TRBV28; DNA: TGTGCCAGCAGTGAAACAGGGGGCGTCACTGAAGCTTTCTTT; CDR3: CASSETGGVTEAFF
D: TRBD1; J: TRBJ1-5; size: .; V: TRBV28; DNA: TGTGCCAGCAGTTTATGGGCAGGGGGCAGTTTCCAGCCCCAGCATTTT; CDR3: CASSLWAGGSFQPQHF
D: TRBD2; J: TRBJ2-7; size: .; V: TRBV20-1; DNA: TGCAGTGCTAGTGGGACTAGCGGGAGGGCCCGGTACGAGCAGTACTTC; CDR3: CSASGTSGRARYEQYF
D: TRBD1; J: TRBJ2-1; size: .; V: TRBV3-1/TRBV3-2; DNA: TGTGCCAGCAGCCGACGGACAGGGGATGATGAGCAGTTCTTC; CDR3: CASSRRTGDDEQFF
D: .; J: TRBJ2-7; size: .; V: TRBV27; DNA: TGTGCCAGCAGCACGCTAGCGATATACTCCTACGAGCAGTACTTC; CDR3: CASSTLAIYSYEQYF
D: TRBD1; J: TRBJ1-3; size: .; V: TRBV28; DNA: TGTGCCAGCAGTTCTGGACAGGGTGGAAACACCATATATTTT; CDR3: CASSSGQGGNTIYF
D: .; J: TRBJ2-7; size: .; V: TRBV9; DNA: TGTGCCAGCAGCCGGGCCGTTCGGGGGTACTTC; CDR3: CASSRAVRGYF
D: .; J: TRBJ1-4; size: .; V: TRBV28; DNA: TGTGCCAGCAGTTCTTCCTCGGCAACTAATGAAAAACTGTTTTTT; CDR3: CASSSSSATNEKLFF
D: TRBD1; J: TRBJ1-1; size: .; V: TRBV28; DNA: TGTGCCAGCAGTAACAGGGGGCTTCAAGCTTTCTTT; CDR3: CASSNRGLQAFF
D: .; J: TRBJ1-4; size: .; V: TRBV29-1; DNA: TGCAGCGCCGGACAGAGACTAAATGAAAAACTGTTTTTT; CDR3: CSAGQRLNEKLFF
D: .; J: TRBJ1-1; size: .; V: TRBV19; DNA: TGTGCCAGTATCCGATGGGCTGGCACTGAAGCTTTCTTT; CDR3: CASIRWAGTEAFF
D: .; J: TRBJ2-5; size: .; V: TRBV11-2; DNA: TGTGCCAGCAGTCTCCAACCCCAGCAAGAGACCCAGTACTTC; CDR3: CASSLQPQQETQYF
D: .; J: TRBJ1-4; size: .; V: TRBV5-1; DNA: TGCGCCAGCAGCCTGAGGGGGGGAACAACTAATGAAAAACTGTTTTTT; CDR3: CASSLRGGTTNEKLFF
D: TRBD1; J: TRBJ2-7; size: .; V: TRBV9; DNA: TGTGCCAGCAGCCCCCGGACAGGGGGCTCCCACGAGCAGTACTTC; CDR3: CASSPRTGGSHEQYF
D: TRBD2; J: TRBJ2-3; size: .; V: TRBV10-3; DNA: TGTGCCATCGGAAGCGGGGGCGGAACGGGGGATACGCAGTATTTT; CDR3: CAIGSGGGTGDTQYF
D: .; J: TRBJ1-6; size: .; V: TRBV27; DNA: TGTGCCAGCAATCCCAGCGGGAACACTCGGCCAAATTCACCCCTCCACTTT; CDR3: CASNPSGNTRPNSPLHF
D: TRBD2; J: TRBJ2-5; size: .; V: TRBV5-1; DNA: TGCGCCAGCAGCTTGGGACTAGCTAGGGAGACCCAGTACTTC; CDR3: CASSLGLARETQYF
D: .; J: TRBJ2-2; size: .; V: TRBV2; DNA: TGTGCCAGCAGGTGGACGTCCGGGAGCGACGGGGAGCTGTTTTTT; CDR3: CASRWTSGSDGELFF
D: TRBD2; J: TRBJ2-7; size: .; V: TRBV28; DNA: TGTGCCAGCAGTTTCCTAGGACTAGCGGGAGGGATCAGCGCCTACGAGCAGTACTTC; CDR3: CASSFLGLAGGISAYEQYF
D: TRBD2; J: TRBJ2-5; size: .; V: TRBV28; DNA: TGTGCCAGCAGGCCCTCGGGGGGCCAAGAGACCCAGTACTTC; CDR3: CASRPSGGQETQYF
D: TRBD1; J: TRBJ1-5; size: .; V: TRBV19; DNA: TGTGCCAGTAGTCAAGGGACAGGGTTTGGTCAGCCCCAGCATTTT; CDR3: CASSQGTGFGQPQHF
D: TRBD2; J: TRBJ2-3; size: .; V: TRBV10-2; DNA: TGCGCCAGCAGTGTGCCCCTTACTAGCGGAAGCACAGATACGCAGTATTTT; CDR3: CASSVPLTSGSTDTQYF
D: .; J: TRBJ1-5; size: .; V: TRBV27; DNA: TGTGCCAGCAGTTTCGTCAGGGGTGATCAGCCCCAGCATTTT; CDR3: CASSFVRGDQPQHF
D: .; J: TRBJ1-5; size: once; V: TRBV6-6; DNA: TGTGCCAGCAGTTACGAGCGGACGGGTAATCAGCCCCAGCATTTT; CDR3: CASSYERTGNQPQHF
D: TRBD2; J: TRBJ2-7; size: .; V: TRBV6-5; DNA: TGTGCCAGCAGTTACCCTAATCGGGAGGGCGGCTACGAGCAGTACTTC; CDR3: CASSYPNREGGYEQYF
D: .; J: TRBJ2-7; size: once; V: TRBV9; DNA: TGTGCCAGCAGCGTAGGGGGGCAAACCTACGAGCAGTACTTC; CDR3: CASSVGGQTYEQYF
D: TRBD1; J: TRBJ1-6; size: .; V: TRBV27; DNA: TGTGCCAGCAGTTTAGGGACAGACTATAATTCACCCCTCCACTTT; CDR3: CASSLGTDYNSPLHF
D: .; J: TRBJ2-3; size: .; V: TRBV19; DNA: TGTGCCAGTAGTACCCGACAGGGAGGCGGGTCAGATACGCAGTATTTT; CDR3: CASSTRQGGGSDTQYF
D: .; J: TRBJ1-2; size: .; V: TRBV5-6; DNA: TGTGCCAGCAGCTTGTCCAGGGCTGGCTACACCTTC; CDR3: CASSLSRAGYTF
D: .; J: TRBJ1-1; size: .; V: TRBV4-1; DNA: TGCGCCAGCAGGGGGAGGGGTATCACTGAAGCTTTCTTT; CDR3: CASRGRGITEAFF
D: .; J: TRBJ2-5; size: once; V: TRBV12-3/TRBV12-4; DNA: TGTGCCAGCAGTCTAATCTACGGGGAGACCCAGTACTTC; CDR3: CASSLIYGETQYF
D: .; J: TRBJ2-3; size: .; V: TRBV9; DNA: TGTGCCAGCAGCTTTAGCGGTACACAAGATACGCAGTATTTT; CDR3: CASSFSGTQDTQYF
D: TRBD1; J: TRBJ2-7; size: .; V: TRBV10-3; DNA: TGTGCCATCAGTGAACAGGGGTACGAGCAGTACTTC; CDR3: CAISEQGYEQYF
D: TRBD2; J: TRBJ2-1; size: .; V: TRBV6-5; DNA: TGTGCCAGCAGTTACTCGGGACTAGTAGCCGGGGAGCAGTTCTTC; CDR3: CASSYSGLVAGEQFF
D: TRBD1; J: TRBJ2-3; size: .; V: TRBV5-1; DNA: TGCGCCAGCAGCTCACCGGGACAGGTCACAGATACGCAGTATTTT; CDR3: CASSSPGQVTDTQYF
D: TRBD1; J: TRBJ1-6; size: .; V: TRBV6-4; DNA: TGTGCCAGCAGTGCGGGACAGGGGGCATTAATAGGTGGATCACCCCTCCACTTT; CDR3: CASSAGQGALIGGSPLHF
D: TRBD2; J: TRBJ2-3; size: .; V: TRBV7-2; DNA: TGTGCCAGCAGCTTATTCGGTGTTAGCGGGGGAACACACATAGATACGCAGTATTTT; CDR3: CASSLFGVSGGTHIDTQYF
D: .; J: TRBJ2-5; size: .; V: TRBV27; DNA: TGTGCCAGCAGGCAGAAAGAGACCCAGTACTTC; CDR3: CASRQKETQYF